A selection of T cell receptor beta chains follows, all from one sample in a study of cytomegalovirus exposure and HLA in healthy donors. TCRdb keeps only in-frame clones here, not all; method: immunoSEQ multiplex PCR. The data show 50,000 to 60,000 clones, and the top ten clones hold approximately 10%. The sample comprised PBMCs. These TCRs come from a woman aged 45-59 years in good health and CMV-seropositive. CDR3s include the opening cysteine and the closing phenylalanine or tryptophan. D genes are given only for firm matches.

v_gene	j_gene	d_gene	CDR3nt	CDR3aa
TRBV9	TRBJ2-1	TRBD2	TGTGCCAGCAGCGGTAGCGGGACTTCCTACAATGAGCAGTTCTTC	CASSGSGTSYNEQFF
TRBV23-1	TRBJ1-2	.	TGCGCCAGCAGTCCAAGGAGACAGCCTGCTAACTATGGCTACACCTTC	CASSPRRQPANYGYTF
TRBV7-2	TRBJ1-1	TRBD1	TGTGCCAGCAGCAAACAGGGGGCGGACACTGAAGCTTTCTTT	CASSKQGADTEAFF
TRBV6-6	TRBJ1-2	.	TGTGCCAGCAGGGCCGGACACACCTATGGCTACACCTTC	CASRAGHTYGYTF
TRBV6-4	TRBJ2-7	.	TGTGCCAGCAGTCCGCCGGAGGGATTATCCCTCTACGAGCAGTACTTC	CASSPPEGLSLYEQYF
TRBV29-1	TRBJ1-5	TRBD1	TGCAGCGTTGGGACAGGCAGGGGAAGGCCCCAGCATTTT	CSVGTGRGRPQHF
TRBV28	TRBJ1-5	.	TGTGCCAGCAGGCGACGATGGGGCAATCAGCCCCGGCATTTT	CASRRRWGNQPRHF
TRBV6-5	TRBJ2-7	.	TGTGCCAGCACCAGATATCCGGGAGAAGGTTACGAGCAGTACTTC	CASTRYPGEGYEQYF
TRBV28	TRBJ2-3	TRBD1	TGTGCCAGCAGTCCCTTGGACAGGGGGCTGGGCACAGATACGCAGTATTTT	CASSPLDRGLGTDTQYF
TRBV5-6	TRBJ2-7	TRBD1	TGTGCCAGCAGCCCCGGGACAGGGGCGGCCGAGCAGTACTTC	CASSPGTGAAEQYF
TRBV4-2	TRBJ1-1	.	TGTGCCAGCAGCCGGACGGGGGACACTGAAGCTTTCTTT	CASSRTGDTEAFF
TRBV7-9	TRBJ2-7	.	TGTGCCAGCAGCCGGACAGAACCCTCCTACGAGCAGTACTTC	CASSRTEPSYEQYF
TRBV30	TRBJ1-1	TRBD1	TGTGCCTGGGGCAACAGGGGGCAGGCTTTCTTT	CAWGNRGQAFF
TRBV2	TRBJ1-1	.	TGTGCCAGCAGGCCTCAGGGTGACACTGAAGCTTTCTTT	CASRPQGDTEAFF
TRBV4-1	TRBJ2-7	.	TGCGCCAGCAGCCAAGAGGGGCAGGGGGGCTACGAGCAGTACTTC	CASSQEGQGGYEQYF
TRBV27	TRBJ2-7	.	TGTGCCAGCAGTTTATCCGGGGGTCCGGCCTACGAGCAGTACTTC	CASSLSGGPAYEQYF
TRBV9	TRBJ2-3	TRBD2	TGTGCCAGCAGCCTCGGGGGGGCGGGCACAGATACGCAGTATTTT	CASSLGGAGTDTQYF
TRBV4-3	TRBJ2-3	.	TGCGCCAGCAGCCAAGACCGGAGAGATACGCAGTATTTT	CASSQDRRDTQYF
TRBV7-6	TRBJ2-5	.	TGTGCCAGCAGCCCCGAATGGAGGGGACAAGAGACCCAGTACTTC	CASSPEWRGQETQYF
TRBV5-1	TRBJ2-2	TRBD1	TGCGCCAGCAGCCCCAGGACAGGGACTAACACCGGGGAGCTGTTTTTT	CASSPRTGTNTGELFF
TRBV7-2	TRBJ2-7	.	TGTGCCAGCAGCTTAGACTTTGCCAGGGGCTACGAGCAGTACTTC	CASSLDFARGYEQYF
TRBV5-1	TRBJ2-7	.	TGCGCCAGCAGTCTTGTGGCGGGAACCAACTACGAGCAGTACTTC	CASSLVAGTNYEQYF
TRBV5-1	TRBJ2-7	.	TGCGCCAGCAGCCCCGGGTCGAGTCAGGGGTCCTACGAGCAGTACTTC	CASSPGSSQGSYEQYF
TRBV2	TRBJ1-6	TRBD1	TGTGCCAGCAGGGCACAGGGGAACTATAATTCACCCCTCCACTTT	CASRAQGNYNSPLHF
TRBV6-6	TRBJ2-1	TRBD2	TGTGCCAGCAGACCCGGACTAGCGGGAGGGCCATATGAGCAGTTCTTC	CASRPGLAGGPYEQFF
TRBV6-5	TRBJ1-3	.	TGTGCCAGCAGTTACTCTGACGGGTCTGGAAACACCATATATTTT	CASSYSDGSGNTIYF
TRBV11-2	TRBJ1-3	.	TGTGCCAGCAGCCGGGTGAATGGTGGAGGAAACACCATATATTTT	CASSRVNGGGNTIYF
TRBV9	TRBJ1-6	TRBD1	TGTGCCAGCAGCCCAGTCCCCAGCGGGACAGGGGATTCACCCCTCCACTTT	CASSPVPSGTGDSPLHF
TRBV28	TRBJ2-3	.	TGTGCCAGCAGTTTTAGCGACACAGATACGCAGTATTTT	CASSFSDTDTQYF
TRBV4-2	TRBJ1-2	.	TGTGCCAGCAGCCAAGAAGAGGGTACCCATGGCTACACCTTC	CASSQEEGTHGYTF
TRBV6-5	TRBJ1-1	.	TGTGCCAGCAGCGGACAACAGGGCAAAGCTTTCTTT	CASSGQQGKAFF
TRBV6-5	TRBJ1-1	.	TGTGCCAGCAGTACCAGACAGGCGGTCACTGAAGCTTTCTTT	CASSTRQAVTEAFF